These T cell receptor beta chains were read from a single sample in a study of identical twins. TCRdb re-called the 5' RACE reads through MiXCR, storing one row per CDR3 protein. The repertoire holds about 340,000 distinct CDR3 sequences, with around 12% as singletons. The same specimen was also included in a second study, on yellow fever vaccine responses in identical twins.

The material sequenced was CD8+ T cells sorted from blood. The receptors here all came from a woman between 18 and 30 years old in good health. The CDR3 runs from the conserved cysteine through the conserved F or W. The D gene is left open where the match is weak. A row's size may be missing; if present it is once, few, many or a size class.

abundance,len,j_gene,d_gene,v_gene,CDR3aa,CDR3nt
NA,14,TRBJ2-5,NA,TRBV14,CASSHRDSRETQYF,TGTGCCAGCAGCCACCGAGACAGCCGGGAGACCCAGTACTTC
NA,15,TRBJ2-5,TRBD1,TRBV7-2,CASSPGQQIKETQYF,TGTGCCAGCAGCCCGGGACAGCAAATTAAAGAGACCCAGTACTTC
few,16,TRBJ2-1,NA,TRBV7-2,CASSLQGQGSYNEQFF,TGTGCCAGCAGCCTACAGGGTCAGGGCTCCTACAATGAGCAGTTCTTC
many,15,TRBJ2-1,TRBD2,TRBV12-3/TRBV12-4,CASILAGGPYNEQFF,TGTGCCAGCATCCTAGCGGGAGGACCCTACAATGAGCAGTTCTTC
few,15,TRBJ2-3,NA,TRBV12-3/TRBV12-4,CASSLVFGITDTQYF,TGTGCCAGCAGTTTAGTCTTTGGGATAACAGATACGCAGTATTTT
NA,15,TRBJ2-7,NA,TRBV4-1,CASSQLGDTSYEQYF,TGCGCCAGCAGCCAACTGGGGGACACCTCCTACGAGCAGTACTTC
NA,14,TRBJ2-7,TRBD1,TRBV6-1,CASTYRDRDHEQYF,TGTGCCAGCACCTACCGGGACAGGGACCACGAGCAGTACTTC
few,17,TRBJ2-1,TRBD1,TRBV20-1,CSARDLKGQGRYNEQFF,TGCAGTGCTAGAGATCTGAAGGGACAGGGGAGGTACAATGAGCAGTTCTTC
NA,12,TRBJ2-4,NA,TRBV7-9,CASSPQGSIQYF,TGTGCCAGCAGCCCACAGGGATCCATTCAGTACTTC
few,15,TRBJ1-1,NA,TRBV7-6,CASSLAGRQNTEAFF,TGTGCCAGCAGCTTAGCAGGAAGACAGAACACTGAAGCTTTCTTT
NA,14,TRBJ2-7,NA,TRBV7-6,CASSAGKSGYEQYF,TGTGCCAGCAGCGCGGGGAAGTCCGGTTACGAGCAGTACTTC
few,13,TRBJ2-1,NA,TRBV4-1,CASSQEGVGEQFF,TGCGCCAGCAGCCAAGAAGGGGTCGGTGAGCAGTTCTTC
NA,19,TRBJ2-1,TRBD2,TRBV11-1,CASSLEGRTGLADYNEQFF,TGTGCCAGCAGCTTAGAAGGTAGAACGGGACTAGCGGACTACAATGAGCAGTTCTTC
few,16,TRBJ2-5,TRBD1,TRBV2,CASSEILNRGQETQYF,TGTGCCAGCAGTGAAATCCTAAACAGGGGGCAAGAGACCCAGTACTTC
NA,10,TRBJ1-1,NA,TRBV20-1,CSALHTEAFF,TGCAGTGCCTTGCACACTGAAGCTTTCTTT
NA,15,TRBJ2-5,TRBD1,TRBV11-2,CASSLDPGTAETQYF,TGTGCCAGCAGCTTAGACCCCGGGACAGCCGAGACCCAGTACTTC
NA,15,TRBJ1-1,NA,TRBV7-6,CASSFALDSNTEAFF,TGTGCCAGCAGCTTCGCTTTGGACAGCAACACTGAAGCTTTCTTT
few,12,TRBJ2-2,NA,TRBV6-5,CASSYYTGELFF,TGTGCCAGCAGTTATTACACCGGGGAGCTGTTTTTT
NA,14,TRBJ2-5,TRBD1,TRBV12-3/TRBV12-4,CASSLGQGKETQYF,TGTGCCAGCAGTTTGGGACAGGGGAAAGAGACCCAGTACTTC
few,17,TRBJ2-1,TRBD2,TRBV19,CASSIGEGSGHLGEQFF,TGTGCCAGTAGTATTGGGGAGGGTAGCGGTCACCTTGGTGAGCAGTTCTTC
few,16,TRBJ2-5,NA,TRBV28,CASSFLDTRSRKTQYF,TGTGCCAGCAGTTTCCTCGATACTAGGAGTAGGAAGACCCAGTACTTC
NA,14,TRBJ2-2,NA,TRBV6-1,CASRPDRDYRELFF,TGTGCCAGCAGACCCGACAGAGATTACAGGGAGCTGTTTTTT
few,19,TRBJ1-2,TRBD1,TRBV9,CASSLYPIRGQGAEDGYTF,TGTGCCAGCAGCTTATACCCCATAAGGGGACAGGGGGCGGAGGATGGCTACACCTTC
many,14,TRBJ2-1,TRBD2,TRBV29-1,CSVEVAGRNNEQFF,TGCAGCGTTGAGGTAGCGGGAAGAAACAATGAGCAGTTCTTC
NA,17,TRBJ2-1,TRBD2,TRBV7-9,CASRAPDSGGATNEQFF,TGTGCCAGCAGGGCCCCGGATAGCGGGGGGGCGACTAATGAGCAGTTCTTC
NA,16,TRBJ1-5,NA,TRBV10-3,CAISEKGLGGNQPQHF,TGTGCCATCAGTGAGAAGGGCCTAGGGGGCAATCAGCCCCAGCATTTT
many,13,TRBJ2-3,NA,TRBV9,CASDSGTTDTQYF,TGTGCCAGCGATTCAGGGACGACAGATACGCAGTATTTT
NA,13,TRBJ1-1,NA,TRBV9,CASSVTGNTEAFF,TGTGCCAGCAGCGTTACAGGGAATACTGAAGCTTTCTTT
NA,16,TRBJ2-3,NA,TRBV4-1,CASSSRDLEISDTQYF,TGCGCCAGCAGCTCCCGGGACCTCGAGATATCGGATACGCAGTATTTT
few,14,TRBJ1-2,NA,TRBV12-3/TRBV12-4,CASKMAGTNYGYTF,TGTGCCAGCAAGATGGCAGGGACTAACTATGGCTACACCTTC
NA,16,TRBJ1-6,NA,TRBV20-1,CSASGTSISYNSPLHF,TGCAGTGCTAGCGGGACATCCATCTCCTATAATTCACCCCTCCACTTT
NA,16,TRBJ2-1,NA,TRBV5-6,CASTPQEGVVYNEQFF,TGTGCCAGCACCCCGCAGGAAGGGGTCGTTTACAATGAGCAGTTCTTC
NA,17,TRBJ2-1,NA,TRBV21-1,CASSKPRDRAAYNEQFF,TGTGCCAGCAGCAAACCGAGGGACAGGGCGGCCTACAATGAGCAGTTCTTC
few,14,TRBJ2-3,NA,TRBV12-3/TRBV12-4,CASSPNGYTDTQYF,TGTGCCAGCAGTCCCAATGGTTACACAGATACGCAGTATTTT
NA,18,TRBJ2-6,TRBD1,TRBV2,CASNRPGQGIDGANVLTF,TGTGCCAGCAATCGACCGGGACAGGGGATAGATGGGGCCAACGTCCTGACTTTC
NA,14,TRBJ1-1,NA,TRBV27,CASSSTSPGTEAFF,TGTGCCAGCAGTTCGACATCTCCAGGGACTGAAGCTTTCTTT
many,14,TRBJ2-3,NA,TRBV12-3/TRBV12-4,CASSLGGSTDTQYF,TGTGCCAGCAGTTTAGGGGGTTCCACAGATACGCAGTATTTT
NA,17,TRBJ2-1,TRBD2,TRBV3-1,CASSQDVQRGVFNEQFF,TGTGCCAGCAGCCAAGATGTCCAGCGGGGGGTTTTCAATGAGCAGTTCTTC
few,17,TRBJ1-6,NA,TRBV7-9,CASSSDQESSYNSPLHF,TGTGCCAGCAGCTCAGACCAGGAGAGCTCCTATAATTCACCCCTCCACTTT
few,17,TRBJ1-2,NA,TRBV9,CASSVRQVEGNNYGYTF,TGTGCCAGCAGCGTCCGACAGGTAGAGGGCAATAACTATGGCTACACCTTC
few,13,TRBJ1-2,TRBD1,TRBV29-1,CSVQKQGDYGYTF,TGCAGCGTACAGAAACAGGGGGACTATGGCTACACCTTC
NA,16,TRBJ1-1,NA,TRBV18,CASSPRGTGKNTEAFF,TGTGCCAGCTCACCACGTGGCACAGGAAAGAACACTGAAGCTTTCTTT
NA,16,TRBJ1-2,NA,TRBV11-2,CAGSLSQEGQLGGYTF,TGTGCCGGCAGCTTAAGTCAAGAGGGACAATTGGGTGGCTACACCTTC
few,13,TRBJ1-2,NA,TRBV6-6,CASSYGANYGYTF,TGTGCCAGCAGTTACGGGGCGAACTATGGCTACACCTTC
NA,15,TRBJ1-1,TRBD1,TRBV27,CASSITLTGDTEAFF,TGTGCCAGCAGTATAACCCTGACAGGGGACACTGAAGCTTTCTTT
many,18,TRBJ2-1,TRBD1,TRBV24-1,CATSSGTGGFPFYNEQFF,TGTGCCACCTCCAGTGGGACAGGGGGCTTTCCTTTCTACAATGAGCAGTTCTTC
NA,17,TRBJ2-1,NA,TRBV4-1,CASSHQESGLGYNEQFF,TGCGCCAGCAGCCACCAGGAATCGGGCTTGGGGTACAATGAGCAGTTCTTC
NA,17,TRBJ1-5,NA,TRBV6-1,CASSDPVGMWGNQPQHF,TGTGCCAGCAGTGACCCGGTGGGGATGTGGGGCAATCAGCCCCAGCATTTT
few,15,TRBJ2-7,NA,TRBV11-2,CASSLETSISYEQYF,TGTGCCAGCAGCTTAGAGACGAGCATCTCCTACGAGCAGTACTTC
NA,16,TRBJ2-7,TRBD2,TRBV7-8,CASSLGTSGRRDEQYF,TGTGCCAGCAGCTTAGGGACTAGCGGGAGGAGGGACGAGCAGTACTTC
few,15,TRBJ2-3,TRBD2,TRBV7-8,CASSRTSGNTDTQYF,TGTGCCAGCAGCCGGACTAGCGGGAACACAGATACGCAGTATTTT
NA,14,TRBJ2-3,NA,TRBV4-1,CASLGGRYTDTQYF,TGCGCCAGCCTGGGGGGGCGGTACACAGATACGCAGTATTTT
few,15,TRBJ2-5,NA,TRBV27,CASSLQEGRLETQYF,TGTGCCAGCAGTTTACAGGAGGGGAGGCTGGAGACCCAGTACTTC